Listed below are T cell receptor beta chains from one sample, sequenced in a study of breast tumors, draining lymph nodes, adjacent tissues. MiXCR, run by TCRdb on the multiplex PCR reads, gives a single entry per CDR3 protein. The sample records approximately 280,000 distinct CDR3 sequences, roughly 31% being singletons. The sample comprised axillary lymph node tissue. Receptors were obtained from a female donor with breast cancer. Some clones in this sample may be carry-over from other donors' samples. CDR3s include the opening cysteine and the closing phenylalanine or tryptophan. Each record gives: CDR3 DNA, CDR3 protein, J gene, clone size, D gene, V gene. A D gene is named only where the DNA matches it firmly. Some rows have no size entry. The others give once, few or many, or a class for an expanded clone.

CDR3 DNA: TGTGCCAGCATGAGGGCGGCAGCCATCGCAGATACGCAGTATTTT
CDR3 protein: CASMRAAAIADTQYF
J gene: TRBJ2-3
clone size: -
D gene: -
V gene: TRBV28

CDR3 DNA: TGCGCCAGTCACCGGGACAGGGGACAGTTCTATGGCTACACCTTC
CDR3 protein: CASHRDRGQFYGYTF
J gene: TRBJ1-2
clone size: -
D gene: TRBD1
V gene: TRBV10-2

CDR3 DNA: TGTGCCAGCAGCCCCCCCTGGGAGAGGAACACCGGGGAGCTGTTTTTT
CDR3 protein: CASSPPWERNTGELFF
J gene: TRBJ2-2
clone size: many
D gene: -
V gene: TRBV9

CDR3 DNA: TGTGCCAGCAGTGAATGGAGCGGGCCCTACGAGCAGTACTTC
CDR3 protein: CASSEWSGPYEQYF
J gene: TRBJ2-7
clone size: -
D gene: -
V gene: TRBV6-1

CDR3 DNA: TGTGCCAGCAGCCAAGGGGTAACAGGGGGAGGCTATGGCTACACCTTC
CDR3 protein: CASSQGVTGGGYGYTF
J gene: TRBJ1-2
clone size: -
D gene: TRBD1
V gene: TRBV4-2

CDR3 DNA: TGTGCCAGTAGTGCAACGGGACAGCTAAATCAGCCCCAGCATTTT
CDR3 protein: CASSATGQLNQPQHF
J gene: TRBJ1-5
clone size: many
D gene: TRBD1
V gene: TRBV19

CDR3 DNA: TGTGCCAGCAGCCAAGTCCTAGCCGGGGAGCTGTTTTTT
CDR3 protein: CASSQVLAGELFF
J gene: TRBJ2-2
clone size: many
D gene: -
V gene: TRBV14

CDR3 DNA: TGTGCCAGCAGCTTACTTATGGCGGGGGGCGAGGCCCAGTACTTC
CDR3 protein: CASSLLMAGGEAQYF
J gene: TRBJ2-7
clone size: -
D gene: TRBD2
V gene: TRBV11-3

CDR3 DNA: TGTGCCAGTAGTATCGGGGTAGCGGGAGCATCCTACGAGCAGTACTTC
CDR3 protein: CASSIGVAGASYEQYF
J gene: TRBJ2-7
clone size: many
D gene: TRBD2
V gene: TRBV19

CDR3 DNA: TGTGCCACCAGCAGAGATTGGGGGGGCTCACTTTCACCCCTCCACTTT
CDR3 protein: CATSRDWGGSLSPLHF
J gene: TRBJ1-6
clone size: -
D gene: -
V gene: TRBV15

CDR3 DNA: TGTGCCAGCAGCTTAGGCGGGACTAGCGTAGAGACCCAGTACTTC
CDR3 protein: CASSLGGTSVETQYF
J gene: TRBJ2-5
clone size: many
D gene: TRBD2
V gene: TRBV11-2

CDR3 DNA: TGTGCCAGCATTGCTAGCGGGAGGACCACCGGAATTCAAGAGACCCAGTACTTC
CDR3 protein: CASIASGRTTGIQETQYF
J gene: TRBJ2-5
clone size: -
D gene: TRBD2
V gene: TRBV2

CDR3 DNA: TGTGCCAGCAGCTTAATATTCAACCCAACCCGGACTAGCGGGAGGGAAGAGACCCAGTACTTC
CDR3 protein: CASSLIFNPTRTSGREETQYF
J gene: TRBJ2-5
clone size: many
D gene: TRBD2
V gene: TRBV7-6

CDR3 DNA: TGTGCCAGTAGTATAAGGACAGGGGGGAATCAGCCCCAGCATTTT
CDR3 protein: CASSIRTGGNQPQHF
J gene: TRBJ1-5
clone size: many
D gene: TRBD1
V gene: TRBV19

CDR3 DNA: TGTGCCATCAGCCCCCACCAAGGCGAGCAGTACTTC
CDR3 protein: CAISPHQGEQYF
J gene: TRBJ2-7
clone size: many
D gene: -
V gene: TRBV10-3

CDR3 DNA: TGTGCCAGCAGGAACAGTATCGACACCGGGGAGCTGTTTTTT
CDR3 protein: CASRNSIDTGELFF
J gene: TRBJ2-2
clone size: -
D gene: -
V gene: TRBV6-5

CDR3 DNA: TGTGCCAGCAGCCGACCGTGGGACCACTCCTACGAGCAGTACTTC
CDR3 protein: CASSRPWDHSYEQYF
J gene: TRBJ2-7
clone size: many
D gene: -
V gene: TRBV7-8

CDR3 DNA: TGCAGTGCTCGACTAGCGGGAGGGCCCTCAGATACGCAGTATTTT
CDR3 protein: CSARLAGGPSDTQYF
J gene: TRBJ2-3
clone size: -
D gene: TRBD2
V gene: TRBV20-1

CDR3 DNA: TGTGCCAGTAGCATAGTTTTGGTTGGGACTACCCACTCCTACGAGCAGTACTTC
CDR3 protein: CASSIVLVGTTHSYEQYF
J gene: TRBJ2-7
clone size: many
D gene: TRBD2
V gene: TRBV19

CDR3 DNA: TGCGCCAGCAGCCGAGGCACCCAAGAGACCCAGTACTTC
CDR3 protein: CASSRGTQETQYF
J gene: TRBJ2-5
clone size: few
D gene: -
V gene: TRBV5-1

CDR3 DNA: TGTGCCAGCAGCTTGGCCCGTGCGGGAAGGGGGGGTAAGGGCACAGATACGCAGTATTTT
CDR3 protein: CASSLARAGRGGKGTDTQYF
J gene: TRBJ2-3
clone size: many
D gene: -
V gene: TRBV5-4

CDR3 DNA: TGCAGCGTTGCGCAGGCTAGCAATCAGCCCCAGCATTTT
CDR3 protein: CSVAQASNQPQHF
J gene: TRBJ1-5
clone size: many
D gene: -
V gene: TRBV29-1

CDR3 DNA: TGTGCCAGCAGTTCGGCCCTAGGGGCGGGTTCCTACAATGAGCAGTTCTTC
CDR3 protein: CASSSALGAGSYNEQFF
J gene: TRBJ2-1
clone size: few
D gene: -
V gene: TRBV12-3/TRBV12-4

CDR3 DNA: TGTGCCAGCAGCCCTCGACTAGCGCCTTCCTACAATGAGCAGTTCTTC
CDR3 protein: CASSPRLAPSYNEQFF
J gene: TRBJ2-1
clone size: many
D gene: TRBD2
V gene: TRBV14

CDR3 DNA: TGCGCCAGCAGCATGACAGGCGCTCAGCCCCAGCATTTT
CDR3 protein: CASSMTGAQPQHF
J gene: TRBJ1-5
clone size: many
D gene: -
V gene: TRBV5-1

CDR3 DNA: TGTGCCATCAAAGTGGGCTCCTACGAGCAGTACTTC
CDR3 protein: CAIKVGSYEQYF
J gene: TRBJ2-7
clone size: many
D gene: -
V gene: TRBV10-3

CDR3 DNA: TGTGCCAGCAGCCCCCGAGGGGACGCTAATGAAAAACTGTTTTTT
CDR3 protein: CASSPRGDANEKLFF
J gene: TRBJ1-4
clone size: -
D gene: -
V gene: TRBV9

CDR3 DNA: TGTGCCAGCAGTGAAGCTGTCGGGTTCGGGGGTAGACTGTTTTTT
CDR3 protein: CASSEAVGFGGRLFF
J gene: TRBJ1-4
clone size: many
D gene: -
V gene: TRBV6-1

CDR3 DNA: TGTGCCAGCAGTTTCGGGGCCTACACGGATACGCAGTATTTT
CDR3 protein: CASSFGAYTDTQYF
J gene: TRBJ2-3
clone size: -
D gene: -
V gene: TRBV12-3/TRBV12-4

CDR3 DNA: TGCGCCAGCAGTGAGACAGCATACAATGAGCAGTTCTTC
CDR3 protein: CASSETAYNEQFF
J gene: TRBJ2-1
clone size: many
D gene: -
V gene: TRBV10-2

CDR3 DNA: TGTGCCACTGGAGCGGGACAGGGCTCAGCCTACACCTTC
CDR3 protein: CATGAGQGSAYTF
J gene: TRBJ1-2
clone size: once
D gene: TRBD1
V gene: TRBV2

CDR3 DNA: TGCGCCAGCAGCCAAGTAAGCGGGAGAAACACAGATACGCAGTATTTT
CDR3 protein: CASSQVSGRNTDTQYF
J gene: TRBJ2-3
clone size: many
D gene: TRBD2
V gene: TRBV4-3

CDR3 DNA: TGTGCCAGCAGCTTGAGAGGGGAAGAGACCCAGTACTTC
CDR3 protein: CASSLRGEETQYF
J gene: TRBJ2-5
clone size: many
D gene: -
V gene: TRBV5-4

CDR3 DNA: TGTGCCAGCAGCTCAACCCGGGCCAGGGCCGTGGGGGCCAACGTCCTGACTTTC
CDR3 protein: CASSSTRARAVGANVLTF
J gene: TRBJ2-6
clone size: -
D gene: -
V gene: TRBV5-4

CDR3 DNA: TGTGCCAGCAGTCCCACCAGGACAGGGAGGAACACCGGGGAGCTGTTTTTT
CDR3 protein: CASSPTRTGRNTGELFF
J gene: TRBJ2-2
clone size: few
D gene: TRBD1
V gene: TRBV6-5

CDR3 DNA: TGTGCCACCAGTGATCCGGGACTTTATCAGCCCCAGCATTTT
CDR3 protein: CATSDPGLYQPQHF
J gene: TRBJ1-5
clone size: many
D gene: -
V gene: TRBV24-1

CDR3 DNA: TGTGCCAGCCGGGCCAGCACAGATACGCAGTATTTT
CDR3 protein: CASRASTDTQYF
J gene: TRBJ2-3
clone size: -
D gene: -
V gene: TRBV6-1

CDR3 DNA: TGCGCCAGCAGTGACCTAGAGCAAGAGACCCAGTACTTC
CDR3 protein: CASSDLEQETQYF
J gene: TRBJ2-5
clone size: many
D gene: -
V gene: TRBV10-1

CDR3 DNA: TGTGCCAGCAGTACAGGGGGTGTCAAAAACATTCAGTACTTC
CDR3 protein: CASSTGGVKNIQYF
J gene: TRBJ2-4
clone size: many
D gene: TRBD1
V gene: TRBV5-6

CDR3 DNA: TGTGCCAGCAGTTTGGGGAACACTGAAGCTTTCTTT
CDR3 protein: CASSLGNTEAFF
J gene: TRBJ1-1
clone size: -
D gene: -
V gene: TRBV12-3/TRBV12-4

CDR3 DNA: TGTGCCTGGAGTGTTAGTTTGGGTATCTTGCGGACCCAGTGCTTC
CDR3 protein: CAWSVSLGILRTQCF
J gene: TRBJ2-5
clone size: -
D gene: -
V gene: TRBV30

CDR3 DNA: TGTGCCAGCAGTGGCCTAAACACAGATACGCAGTATTTT
CDR3 protein: CASSGLNTDTQYF
J gene: TRBJ2-3
clone size: many
D gene: -
V gene: TRBV5-8

CDR3 DNA: TGTGCCAGCTCCCGGGTCGCAGGGAACAATGAAAAACTGTTTTTT
CDR3 protein: CASSRVAGNNEKLFF
J gene: TRBJ1-4
clone size: -
D gene: -
V gene: TRBV18

CDR3 DNA: TGTGCCAGCAGCCAAGGAGGGGTTCTAGCGTCCAATGAGCAGTTCTTC
CDR3 protein: CASSQGGVLASNEQFF
J gene: TRBJ2-1
clone size: few
D gene: -
V gene: TRBV3-1

CDR3 DNA: TGTGCCAGCAGCGTAGGGACAGGTGAGTCCTACGAGCAGTACTTC
CDR3 protein: CASSVGTGESYEQYF
J gene: TRBJ2-7
clone size: many
D gene: TRBD1
V gene: TRBV9

CDR3 DNA: TGTGCCAGCACCTCCGGCGGGAGGGCACTTTACGAGCAGTACTTC
CDR3 protein: CASTSGGRALYEQYF
J gene: TRBJ2-7
clone size: -
D gene: TRBD2
V gene: TRBV12-3/TRBV12-4

CDR3 DNA: TGTGCCAGCAAGGGACCGGGAGCGCCGGGAAATGAGCAGTTCTTC
CDR3 protein: CASKGPGAPGNEQFF
J gene: TRBJ2-1
clone size: -
D gene: -
V gene: TRBV5-4